What follows is one TCR beta chain and its context. The junction departs from the called germline gene at one end, perhaps through a read error. These data come from a study of blood T cell repertoires in COVID-19. This CDR3 region has 15 residues. Germline V lookup: CDR1 SSHAT, CDR2 FNYEAQ (reference sequence). The data were produced by immunoSEQ multiplex PCR, yet TCRdb's version contains in-frame clones alone and is incomplete. The table lists some 94,000 clones, roughly 72% of them singletons. The chain uses TRBV7-7 and TRBJ2-5; 9 bases are a match to TRBD1. The source material was peripheral blood. The clonotype originates from a woman between 55 and 75 years old in a cohort sampled during active or convalescent COVID-19. CDR3 DNA sequence: TGTGCTAGCAGCGCCGGACAGGGGTCATGGGAGACCCAGTACTTC. Protein sequence: CASSAGQGSWETQYF.